These T cell receptor beta chains were read from a single sample in a study of shared clonotypes between healthy human individuals. TCRdb keeps only in-frame clones here, not all; method: immunoSEQ multiplex PCR. The sample lists roughly 640,000 clones, 95% to 98% seen once, with roughly 0.055% in the top ten. The specimen was naive CD4+ T cells sorted from blood. These receptors came from a woman in her twenties or thirties in good health. CDR3s include the opening cysteine and the closing phenylalanine or tryptophan. D genes are given only for firm matches. For some rows the clone size is stated as once, few or many, or as a class when expanded; others skip it.

>NA|TRBD1|TRBJ2-2|TRBV10-3
CASRDRETGELFF
TGTGCCAGCCGGGACAGGGAGACCGGGGAGCTGTTTTTT
>NA|NA|TRBJ1-1|TRBV28
CAIHREPNTEAFF
TGTGCCATTCACAGGGAACCTAACACTGAAGCTTTCTTT
>NA|TRBD2|TRBJ2-1|TRBV5-1
CASSVTGGLAVYNEQFF
TGCGCCAGCAGCGTAACTGGGGGACTAGCAGTCTACAATGAGCAGTTCTTC
>NA|NA|TRBJ2-7|TRBV7-2
CASSSTVPYEQYF
TGTGCCAGCAGCTCAACAGTTCCCTACGAGCAGTACTTC
>NA|NA|TRBJ2-5|TRBV6-5
CASSGTRARETQYF
TGTGCCAGCAGCGGGACCCGGGCAAGAGAGACCCAGTACTTC
>NA|NA|TRBJ1-1|TRBV5-1
CASSLVPGSTEAFF
TGCGCCAGCAGCTTGGTGCCGGGGAGCACTGAAGCTTTCTTT
>NA|NA|TRBJ2-1|TRBV27
CASSWGGSSYNEQFF
TGTGCCAGCAGTTGGGGCGGATCCTCCTACAATGAGCAGTTCTTC
>few|NA|TRBJ2-5|TRBV5-1
CASSSQETQYF
TGCGCCAGCAGCTCCCAAGAGACCCAGTACTTC
>NA|NA|TRBJ1-5|TRBV27
CASSLSYSQYSNQPQHF
TGTGCCAGCAGTTTATCATACAGCCAGTATAGCAATCAGCCCCAGCATTTT
>NA|NA|TRBJ2-7|TRBV7-9
CASSLNGHEQYF
TGTGCCAGCAGCTTAAATGGCCACGAGCAGTACTTC
>NA|NA|TRBJ2-2|TRBV14
CASSRARAKAGELFF
TGTGCCAGCAGCCGGGCCCGGGCCAAGGCCGGGGAGCTGTTTTTT
>NA|NA|TRBJ1-2|TRBV9
CASSGQRTPGYGYTF
TGTGCCAGCAGCGGTCAACGGACGCCGGGCTATGGCTACACCTTC
>NA|NA|TRBJ1-1|TRBV9
CASSVGQLNTEAFF
TGTGCCAGCAGCGTAGGACAACTGAACACTGAAGCTTTCTTT
>NA|NA|TRBJ2-7|TRBV11-2
CASSSQGGSFSYEQYF
TGTGCCAGCAGCTCCCAGGGGGGGAGTTTTTCCTACGAGCAGTACTTC
>NA|TRBD2|TRBJ2-7|TRBV5-1
CASSLIASGRMGNEQYF
TGCGCCAGCAGCTTGATTGCTAGCGGGAGAATGGGTAACGAGCAGTACTTC
>NA|NA|TRBJ2-7|TRBV2
CASHRYEGTYEQYF
TGTGCCAGTCATCGGTATGAGGGGACCTACGAGCAGTACTTC
>NA|NA|TRBJ2-1|TRBV9
CASSVALYNEQFF
TGTGCCAGCAGCGTAGCCCTCTACAATGAGCAGTTCTTC
>NA|TRBD2|TRBJ2-5|TRBV27
CASSLSKVAGGETQYF
TGTGCCAGCAGTTTATCGAAGGTAGCGGGAGGAGAGACCCAGTACTTC
>NA|NA|TRBJ2-5|TRBV10-2
CASSESTRDQETQYF
TGCGCCAGCAGTGAGTCGACGAGGGACCAAGAGACCCAGTACTTC
>NA|TRBD1|TRBJ2-1|TRBV30
CAWGQGPSYNEQFF
TGTGCCTGGGGACAGGGTCCTTCCTACAATGAGCAGTTCTTC
>NA|NA|TRBJ1-5|TRBV5-4
CASSLQGNQPQHF
TGTGCCAGCAGCCTCCAGGGAAATCAGCCCCAGCATTTT
>NA|TRBD2|TRBJ2-2|TRBV7-9
CASSRYSGRRSGELFF
TGTGCCAGCAGCAGATATAGCGGGAGAAGGTCCGGGGAGCTGTTTTTT
>NA|TRBD1|TRBJ1-5|TRBV6-6
CASSYRTGGAEPQHF
TGTGCCAGCAGTTACCGGACAGGGGGCGCGGAGCCCCAGCATTTT
>NA|TRBD2|TRBJ2-1|TRBV7-9
CASSISGSYNEQFF
TGTGCCAGCAGCATTAGCGGGTCATACAATGAGCAGTTCTTC
>NA|NA|TRBJ2-7|TRBV5-1
CASSLSSTYEQYF
TGCGCCAGCAGCTTGTCTAGTACCTACGAGCAGTACTTC
>NA|NA|TRBJ2-3|TRBV7-9
CASSSGPAVSHTQYF
TGTGCCAGCAGCTCGGGACCCGCGGTGTCACATACGCAGTATTTT
>few|NA|TRBJ1-5|TRBV5-4
CASSLGRGSNQPQHF
TGTGCCAGCAGCTTGGGTCGGGGTAGCAATCAGCCCCAGCATTTT
>once|TRBD1|TRBJ2-7|TRBV5-1
CASRADRDAQYF
TGCGCCAGCAGGGCTGACAGGGACGCGCAGTACTTC
>NA|NA|TRBJ2-6|TRBV19
CASSIVGGANVLTF
TGTGCCAGTAGTATAGTCGGTGGGGCCAACGTCCTGACTTTC
>NA|TRBD1|TRBJ2-5|TRBV5-1
CASSLETGQGYQGTQYF
TGCGCCAGCAGCTTGGAGACGGGACAGGGGTATCAGGGGACCCAGTACTTC
>NA|TRBD1|TRBJ2-3|TRBV5-1
CASSFDGQGNTDTQYF
TGCGCCAGCTCCTTTGACGGACAGGGGAACACAGATACGCAGTATTTT
>NA|NA|TRBJ1-6|TRBV27
CASSYGQLNNSPLHF
TGTGCCAGCAGTTACGGACAGCTAAATAATTCACCCCTCCACTTT
>NA|NA|TRBJ1-1|TRBV2
CASRLEGDTEAFF
TGTGCCAGCCGGTTGGAGGGGGACACTGAAGCTTTCTTT
>NA|TRBD2|TRBJ2-7|TRBV5-1
CASSENLLAGGSYEQYF
TGCGCCAGCAGCGAGAATTTACTAGCGGGAGGGTCCTACGAGCAGTACTTC
>NA|TRBD2|TRBJ2-1|TRBV14
CASSQLAGGPLFYNEQFF
TGTGCCAGCAGCCAACTAGCGGGAGGGCCTCTATTCTACAATGAGCAGTTCTTC
>NA|NA|TRBJ1-3|TRBV15
CATTSPGVRNTIYF
TGTGCCACCACCTCCCCAGGGGTTAGAAACACCATATATTTT
>NA|NA|TRBJ2-1|TRBV4-1
CASSQGQGGWNEQFF
TGCGCCAGCAGCCAAGGGCAGGGGGGTTGGAATGAGCAGTTCTTC
>NA|NA|TRBJ2-5|TRBV27
CASSLSWQHQETQYF
TGTGCCAGCAGTTTATCATGGCAGCACCAAGAGACCCAGTACTTC
>NA|NA|TRBJ1-2|TRBV5-1
CASSRGAGNYGYTF
TGCGCCAGCAGCCGGGGGGCGGGGAACTATGGCTACACCTTC
>NA|NA|TRBJ2-7|TRBV4-1
CASSQDERSRYEQYF
TGCGCCAGCAGCCAAGATGAGCGGAGCCGCTACGAGCAGTACTTC
>NA|TRBD2|TRBJ2-5|TRBV7-9
CASSLRAGQETQYF
TGTGCCAGCAGCTTAAGAGCGGGACAAGAGACCCAGTACTTC
>NA|NA|TRBJ1-1|TRBV28
CASSLGHTEAFF
TGTGCCAGCAGTTTAGGTCACACTGAAGCTTTCTTT
>NA|TRBD1|TRBJ1-5|TRBV4-1
CASSQGQGINQPQHF
TGCGCCAGCAGCCAAGGACAGGGGATCAATCAGCCCCAGCATTTT
>NA|TRBD2|TRBJ2-1|TRBV7-6
CASSLSREGRRDEQFF
TGTGCCAGCAGCTTGTCACGGGAGGGCCGTAGGGATGAGCAGTTCTTC